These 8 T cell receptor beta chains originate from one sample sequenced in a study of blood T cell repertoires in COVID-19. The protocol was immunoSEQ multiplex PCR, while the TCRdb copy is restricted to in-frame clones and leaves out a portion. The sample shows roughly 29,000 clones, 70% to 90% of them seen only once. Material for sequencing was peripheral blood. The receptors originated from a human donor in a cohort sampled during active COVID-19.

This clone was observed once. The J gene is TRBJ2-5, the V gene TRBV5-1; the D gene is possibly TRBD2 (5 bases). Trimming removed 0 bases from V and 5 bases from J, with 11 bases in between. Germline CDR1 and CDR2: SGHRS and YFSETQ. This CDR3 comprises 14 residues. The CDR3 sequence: CASSLERGWETQYF. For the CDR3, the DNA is TGCGCCAGCAGCTTGGAGCGCGGGTGGGAGACCCAGTACTTC.

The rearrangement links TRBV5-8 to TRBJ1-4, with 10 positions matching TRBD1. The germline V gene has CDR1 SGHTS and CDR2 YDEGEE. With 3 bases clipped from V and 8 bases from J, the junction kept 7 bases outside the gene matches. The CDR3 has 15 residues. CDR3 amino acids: CASSSRQGAGEKLFF. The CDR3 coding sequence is TGTGCCAGCAGCTCTAGACAGGGGGCCGGAGAAAAACTGTTTTTT.

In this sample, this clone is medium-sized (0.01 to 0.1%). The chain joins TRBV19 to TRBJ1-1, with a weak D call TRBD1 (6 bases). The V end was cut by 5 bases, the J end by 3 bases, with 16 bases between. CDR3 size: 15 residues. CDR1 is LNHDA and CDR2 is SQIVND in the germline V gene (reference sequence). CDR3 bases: TGTGCCAGTAGTCCTACAGGGAGTCGGGACACTGAAGCTTTCTTT. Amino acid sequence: CASSPTGSRDTEAFF.

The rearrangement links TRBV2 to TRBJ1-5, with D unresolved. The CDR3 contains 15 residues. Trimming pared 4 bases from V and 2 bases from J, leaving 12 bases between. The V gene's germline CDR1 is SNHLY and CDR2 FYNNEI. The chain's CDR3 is CASSAGGLGNQPQHF. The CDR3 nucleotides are TGTGCCAGCAGTGCCGGAGGGCTGGGCAATCAGCCCCAGCATTTT.

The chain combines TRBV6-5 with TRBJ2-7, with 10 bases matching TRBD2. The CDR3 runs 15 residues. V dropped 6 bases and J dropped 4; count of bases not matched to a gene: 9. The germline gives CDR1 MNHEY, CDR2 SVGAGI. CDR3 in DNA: TGTGCCAGCAGACCCCCCTCTAGCGGGGGTTACGAGCAGTACTTC. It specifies CASRPPSSGGYEQYF.

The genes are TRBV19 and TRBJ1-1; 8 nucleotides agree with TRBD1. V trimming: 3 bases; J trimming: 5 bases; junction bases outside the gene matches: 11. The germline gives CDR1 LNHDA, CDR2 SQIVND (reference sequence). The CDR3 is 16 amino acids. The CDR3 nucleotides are TGTGCCAGTAGTATTGTAGGCAGGGGGCTAAGGACTGAAGCTTTCTTT. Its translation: CASSIVGRGLRTEAFF.

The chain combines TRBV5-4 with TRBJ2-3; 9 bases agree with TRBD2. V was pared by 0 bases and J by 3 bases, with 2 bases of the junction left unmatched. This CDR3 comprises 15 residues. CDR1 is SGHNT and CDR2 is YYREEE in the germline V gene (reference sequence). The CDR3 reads CASSLERGVTDTQYF. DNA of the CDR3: TGTGCCAGCAGCTTGGAGCGGGGGGTGACAGATACGCAGTATTTT.

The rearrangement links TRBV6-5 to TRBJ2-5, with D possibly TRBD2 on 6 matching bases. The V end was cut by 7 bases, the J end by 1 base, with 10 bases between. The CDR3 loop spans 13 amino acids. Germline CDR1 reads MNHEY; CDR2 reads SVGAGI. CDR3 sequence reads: CASTMGLQETQYF. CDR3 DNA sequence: TGTGCCAGCACCATGGGACTCCAAGAGACCCAGTACTTC.